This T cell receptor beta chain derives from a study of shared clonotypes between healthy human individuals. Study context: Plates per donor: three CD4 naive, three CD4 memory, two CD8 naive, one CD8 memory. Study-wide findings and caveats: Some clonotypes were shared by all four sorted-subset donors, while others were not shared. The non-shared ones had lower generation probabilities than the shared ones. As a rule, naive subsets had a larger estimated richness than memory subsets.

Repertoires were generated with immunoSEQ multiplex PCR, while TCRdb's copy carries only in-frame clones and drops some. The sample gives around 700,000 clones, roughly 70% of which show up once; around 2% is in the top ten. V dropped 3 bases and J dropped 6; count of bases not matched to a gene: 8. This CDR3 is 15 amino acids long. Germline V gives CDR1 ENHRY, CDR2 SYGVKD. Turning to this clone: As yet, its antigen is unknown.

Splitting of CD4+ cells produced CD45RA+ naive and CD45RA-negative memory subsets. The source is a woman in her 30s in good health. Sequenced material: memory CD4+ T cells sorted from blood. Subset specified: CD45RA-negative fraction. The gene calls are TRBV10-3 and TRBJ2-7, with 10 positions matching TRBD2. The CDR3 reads CAISDPGLARSEQYF. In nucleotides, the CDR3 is TGTGCCATCAGTGACCCGGGACTAGCGAGGAGCGAGCAGTACTTC.